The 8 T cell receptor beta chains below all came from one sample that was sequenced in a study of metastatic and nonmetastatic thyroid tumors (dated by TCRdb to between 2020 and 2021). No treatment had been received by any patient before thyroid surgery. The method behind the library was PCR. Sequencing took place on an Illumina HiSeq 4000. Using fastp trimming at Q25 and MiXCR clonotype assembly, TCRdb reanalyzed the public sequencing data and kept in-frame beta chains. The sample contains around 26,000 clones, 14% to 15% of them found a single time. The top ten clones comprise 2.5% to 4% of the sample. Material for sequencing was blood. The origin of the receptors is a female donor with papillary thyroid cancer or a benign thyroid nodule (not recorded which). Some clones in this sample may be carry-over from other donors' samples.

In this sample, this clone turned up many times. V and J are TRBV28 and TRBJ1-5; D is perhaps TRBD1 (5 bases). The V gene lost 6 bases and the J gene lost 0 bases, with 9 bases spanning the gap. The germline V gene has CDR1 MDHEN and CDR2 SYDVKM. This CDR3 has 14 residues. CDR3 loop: CASRGPFSNQPQHF. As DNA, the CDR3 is TGTGCCAGCAGGGGGCCTTTTAGCAATCAGCCCCAGCATTTT.

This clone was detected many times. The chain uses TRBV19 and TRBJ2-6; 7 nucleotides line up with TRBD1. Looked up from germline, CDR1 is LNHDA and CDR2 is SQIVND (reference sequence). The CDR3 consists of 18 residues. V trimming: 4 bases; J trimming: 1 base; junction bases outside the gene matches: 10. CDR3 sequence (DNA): TGTGCCAGTAGTAAAAACAGGGGCCCAGCTTCTGGGGCCAACGTCCTGACTTTC. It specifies CASSKNRGPASGANVLTF.

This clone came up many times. The CDR3 region has the DNA TGTGCCATCAGTGACCCAGACGGGGCGCTCTATGGCTACACCTTC. Protein: CAISDPDGALYGYTF. The rearrangement uses TRBV10-3 and TRBJ1-2, with a tentative D call TRBD1 (5 bases). The germline gives CDR1 ENHRY, CDR2 SYGVKD. There are 15 residues in the CDR3. The V end lost 3 bases, the J end lost 4 bases, and 15 bases lay between the germline ends.

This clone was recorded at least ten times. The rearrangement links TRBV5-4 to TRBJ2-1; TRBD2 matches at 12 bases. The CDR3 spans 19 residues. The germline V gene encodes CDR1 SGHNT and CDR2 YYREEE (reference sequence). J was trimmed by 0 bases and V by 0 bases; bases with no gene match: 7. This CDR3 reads CASSLGLAGERSSYNEQFF. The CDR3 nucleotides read TGTGCCAGCAGCTTGGGACTAGCGGGAGAGAGGTCCTCCTACAATGAGCAGTTCTTC.

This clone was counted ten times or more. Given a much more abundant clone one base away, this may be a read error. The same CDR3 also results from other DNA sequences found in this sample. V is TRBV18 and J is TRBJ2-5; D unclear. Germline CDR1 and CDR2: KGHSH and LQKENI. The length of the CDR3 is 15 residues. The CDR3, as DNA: TGTGCCAGCTCCCCACAACGGCAACTCCAAGAGACCCAGTACTTC. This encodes CASSPQRQLQETQYF.

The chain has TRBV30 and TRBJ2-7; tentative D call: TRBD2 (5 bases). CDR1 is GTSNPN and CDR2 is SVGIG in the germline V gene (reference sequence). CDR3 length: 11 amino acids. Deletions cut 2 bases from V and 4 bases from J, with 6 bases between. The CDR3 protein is CAWSRGYEQYF. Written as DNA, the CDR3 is TGTGCCTGGAGTCGGGGATACGAGCAGTACTTC.

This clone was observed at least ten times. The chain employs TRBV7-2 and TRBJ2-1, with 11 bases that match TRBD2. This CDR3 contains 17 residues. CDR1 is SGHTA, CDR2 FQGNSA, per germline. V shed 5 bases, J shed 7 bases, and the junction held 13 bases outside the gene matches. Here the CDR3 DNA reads TGTGCCAGCAGCCCAGGGGGCCGACTAGCGGGATTGAATGAGCAGTTCTTC. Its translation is CASSPGGRLAGLNEQFF. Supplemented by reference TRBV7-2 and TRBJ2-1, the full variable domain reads GAGVSQSPSNKVTEKGKDVELRCDPISGHTALYWYRQSLGQGLEFLIYFQGNSAPDKSGLPSDRFSAERTGGSVSTLTIQRTQQEDSAVYLCASSPGGRLAGLNEQFFGPGTRLTVL.

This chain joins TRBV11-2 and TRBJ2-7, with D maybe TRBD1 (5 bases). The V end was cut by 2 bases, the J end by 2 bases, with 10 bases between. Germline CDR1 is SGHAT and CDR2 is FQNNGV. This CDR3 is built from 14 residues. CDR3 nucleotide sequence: TGTGCCAGCAGCTTAACGGACAACACCTACGAGCAGTACTTC. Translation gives CASSLTDNTYEQYF.